These T cell receptor beta chains were read from a single sample in a study of control samples from healthy donors and cancer patients. Clones were read by immunoSEQ multiplex PCR, and TCRdb kept only the in-frame ones, dropping some. The sample lists around 90,000 clones, roughly 86% occurring once. Sequencing was performed on blood. Receptors originate from a man aged 25-45 years in good health. CDR3s include the opening cysteine and the closing phenylalanine or tryptophan. The order of the fields is clone size, V gene, CDR3 protein. Size is omitted from some rows. Given values are once, few, many or a class for expanded clones.

few TRBV28 CASSTRQGLTEAFF
- TRBV14 CASSQWGLSQGGTDTQYF
- TRBV10-1 CASSSGQLAGHTSYEQYF
- TRBV5-1 CASSSQGLAGETQYF
- TRBV6-5 CASSYRQGHQPQHF
- TRBV18 CASSPWRGGTDTQYF
- TRBV30 CAWSVGGGKLFF
- TRBV7-9 CASSSPTREQFF
once TRBV11-1 CASSSGPGHEQYF
- TRBV11-2 CASSRDRVTGANVLTF
- TRBV3-1/TRBV3-2 CASSQDVSVYNEQFF
few TRBV9 CASSSGTTNTGELFF
- TRBV19 CASSTGTDYEQYF
- TRBV7-7 CASSPDSLNTEAFF
- TRBV11-2 CASSLGLAGAEQFF
- TRBV3-1/TRBV3-2 CASSQVRGGHEQYF
- TRBV5-1 CASSLVGSSTDTQYF
- TRBV27 CASSRTGQLNTEAFF